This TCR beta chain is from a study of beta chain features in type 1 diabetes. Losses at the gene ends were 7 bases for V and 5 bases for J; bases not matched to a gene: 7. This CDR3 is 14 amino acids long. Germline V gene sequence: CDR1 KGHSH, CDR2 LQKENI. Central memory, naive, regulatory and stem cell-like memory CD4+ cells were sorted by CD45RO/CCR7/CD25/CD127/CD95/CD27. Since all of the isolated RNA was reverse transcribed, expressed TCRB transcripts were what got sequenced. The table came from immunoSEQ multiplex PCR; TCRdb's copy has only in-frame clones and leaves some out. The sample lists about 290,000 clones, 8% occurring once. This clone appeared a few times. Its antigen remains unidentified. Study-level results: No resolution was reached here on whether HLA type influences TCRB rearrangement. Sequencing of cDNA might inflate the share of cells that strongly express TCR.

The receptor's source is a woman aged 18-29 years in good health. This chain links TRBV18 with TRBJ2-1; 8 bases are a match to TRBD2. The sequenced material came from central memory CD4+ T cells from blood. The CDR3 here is CASCPGLGDNEQFF. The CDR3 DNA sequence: TGTGCCAGCTGCCCGGGACTAGGAGACAATGAGCAGTTCTTC.